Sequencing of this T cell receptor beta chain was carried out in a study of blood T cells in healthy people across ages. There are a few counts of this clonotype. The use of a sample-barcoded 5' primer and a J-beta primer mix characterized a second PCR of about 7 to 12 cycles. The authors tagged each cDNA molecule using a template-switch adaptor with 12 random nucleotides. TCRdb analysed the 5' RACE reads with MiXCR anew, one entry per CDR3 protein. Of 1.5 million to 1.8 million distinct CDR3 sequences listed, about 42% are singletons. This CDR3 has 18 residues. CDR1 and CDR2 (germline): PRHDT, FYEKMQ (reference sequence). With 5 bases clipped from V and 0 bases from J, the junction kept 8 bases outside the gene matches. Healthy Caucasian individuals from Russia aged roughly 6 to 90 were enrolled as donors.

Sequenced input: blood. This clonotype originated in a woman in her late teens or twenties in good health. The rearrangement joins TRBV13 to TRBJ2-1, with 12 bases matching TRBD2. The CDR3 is CASSHQRTSGDSYNEQFF. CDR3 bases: TGTGCCAGCAGCCACCAAAGGACTAGCGGGGACTCCTACAATGAGCAGTTCTTC.